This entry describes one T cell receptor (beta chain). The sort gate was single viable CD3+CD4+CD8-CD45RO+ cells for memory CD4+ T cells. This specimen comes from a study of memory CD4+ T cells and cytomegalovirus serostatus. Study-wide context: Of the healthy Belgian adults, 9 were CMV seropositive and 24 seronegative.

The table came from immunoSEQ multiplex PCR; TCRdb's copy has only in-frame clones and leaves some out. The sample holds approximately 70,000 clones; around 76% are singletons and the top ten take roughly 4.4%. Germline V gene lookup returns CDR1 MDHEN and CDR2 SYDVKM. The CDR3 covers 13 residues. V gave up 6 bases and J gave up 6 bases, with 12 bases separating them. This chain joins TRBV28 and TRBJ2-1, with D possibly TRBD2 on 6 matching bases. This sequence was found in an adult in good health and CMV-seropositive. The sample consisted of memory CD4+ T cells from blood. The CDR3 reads CASRSGVRNEQFF. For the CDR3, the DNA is TGTGCCAGCAGGTCGGGAGTTCGCAATGAGCAGTTCTTC.